This TCR beta chain was sequenced in a study of CD8 T cells in ankylosing spondylitis. Germline CDR1 MNHEY, CDR2 SVGAGI. V shed 6 bases and J shed 1 base, with 9 bases lying between them. The CDR3 is 13 residues long. This clonotype was counted ten times or more. No antigen is known for it. Whole-study results and caveats: Disease-linked clones reportedly showed significant enrichment in matched ankylosing spondylitis synovial fluid. Made up of roughly 8 highly homologous variants, a TCR beta motif appeared characteristic of ankylosing spondylitis blood. Reactive arthritis synovial fluid and blood previously showed some of these motif variants.

The TCR beta libraries were generated through quantitative 5'-RACE incorporating molecular barcodes. MiXCR was run by TCRdb on the 5' RACE reads, yielding one entry per CDR3 protein. The repertoire holds 25,000 or so distinct CDR3 sequences, with over 6.5% as singletons. The sample taken for sequencing was blood. The origin of this receptor is a male donor with ankylosing spondylitis or in good health (not recorded which). The V gene is TRBV6-5, the J gene TRBJ1-1; D perhaps matches TRBD1 (5 bases). The CDR3 DNA reads as TGTGCCAGCAGGACCGGGACGAACACTGAAGCTTTCTTT. Amino acids: CASRTGTNTEAFF.